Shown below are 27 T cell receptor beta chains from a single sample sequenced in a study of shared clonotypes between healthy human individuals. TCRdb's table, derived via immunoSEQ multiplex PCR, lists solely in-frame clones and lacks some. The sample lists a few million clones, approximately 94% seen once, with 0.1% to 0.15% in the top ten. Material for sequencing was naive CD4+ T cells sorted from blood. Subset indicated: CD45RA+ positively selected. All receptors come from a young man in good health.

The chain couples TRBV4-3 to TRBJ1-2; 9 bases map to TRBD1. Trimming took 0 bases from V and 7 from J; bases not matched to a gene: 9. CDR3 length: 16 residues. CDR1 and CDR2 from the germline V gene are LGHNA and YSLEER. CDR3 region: CASSQDFMGQGGGYTF. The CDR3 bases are TGCGCCAGCAGCCAAGATTTTATGGGACAGGGCGGTGGCTACACCTTC.

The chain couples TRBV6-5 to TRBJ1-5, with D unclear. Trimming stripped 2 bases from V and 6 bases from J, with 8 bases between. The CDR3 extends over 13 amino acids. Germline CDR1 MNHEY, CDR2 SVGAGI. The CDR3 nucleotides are TGTGCCAGCAGTTACGGTCCGCTTCAGCCCCAGCATTTT. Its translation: CASSYGPLQPQHF.

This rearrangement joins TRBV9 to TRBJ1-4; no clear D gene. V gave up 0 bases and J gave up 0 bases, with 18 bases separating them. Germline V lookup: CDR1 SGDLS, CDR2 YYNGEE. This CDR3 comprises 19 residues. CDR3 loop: CASSVGEGGSSATNEKLFF. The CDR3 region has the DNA TGTGCCAGCAGCGTAGGGGAAGGCGGATCGTCTGCAACTAATGAAAAACTGTTTTTT.

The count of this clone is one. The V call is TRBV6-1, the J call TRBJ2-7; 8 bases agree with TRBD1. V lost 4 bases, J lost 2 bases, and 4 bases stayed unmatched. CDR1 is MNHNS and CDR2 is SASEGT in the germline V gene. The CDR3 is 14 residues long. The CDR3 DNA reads TGTGCCAGCAGTGGAGGACAGGGAACCTACGAGCAGTACTTC. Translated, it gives CASSGGQGTYEQYF.

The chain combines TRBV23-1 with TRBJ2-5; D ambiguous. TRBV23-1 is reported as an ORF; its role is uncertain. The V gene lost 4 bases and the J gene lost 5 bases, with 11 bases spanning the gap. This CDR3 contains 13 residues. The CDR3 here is CASSLWTVETQYF. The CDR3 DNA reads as TGCGCCAGCAGTCTTTGGACGGTTGAGACCCAGTACTTC.

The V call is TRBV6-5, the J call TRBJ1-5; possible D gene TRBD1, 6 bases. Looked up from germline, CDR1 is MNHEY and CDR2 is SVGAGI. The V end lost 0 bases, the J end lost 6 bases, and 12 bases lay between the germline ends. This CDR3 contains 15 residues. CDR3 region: CASSYSGVGGQPQHF. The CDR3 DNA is TGTGCCAGCAGTTACTCGGGAGTAGGGGGTCAGCCCCAGCATTTT.

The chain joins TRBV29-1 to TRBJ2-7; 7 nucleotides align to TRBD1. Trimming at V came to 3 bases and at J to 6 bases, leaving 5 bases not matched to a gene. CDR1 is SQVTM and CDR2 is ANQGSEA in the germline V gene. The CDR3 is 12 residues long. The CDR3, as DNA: TGCAGCGTTGAGGGGACAGTGGGCGAGCAGTACTTC. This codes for CSVEGTVGEQYF.

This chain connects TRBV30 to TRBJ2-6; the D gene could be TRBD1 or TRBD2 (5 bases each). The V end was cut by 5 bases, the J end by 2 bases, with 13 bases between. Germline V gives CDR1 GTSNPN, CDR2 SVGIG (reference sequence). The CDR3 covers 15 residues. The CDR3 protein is CAWGDVHTGANVLTF. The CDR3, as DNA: TGTGCCTGGGGGGACGTCCACACTGGGGCCAACGTCCTGACTTTC. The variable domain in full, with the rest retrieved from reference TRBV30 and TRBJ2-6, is SQTIHQWPATLVQPVGSPLSLECTVEGTSNPNLYWYRQAAGRGLQLLFYSVGIGQISSEVPQNLSASRPQDRQFILSSKKLLLSDSGFYLCAWGDVHTGANVLTFGAGSRLTVL.

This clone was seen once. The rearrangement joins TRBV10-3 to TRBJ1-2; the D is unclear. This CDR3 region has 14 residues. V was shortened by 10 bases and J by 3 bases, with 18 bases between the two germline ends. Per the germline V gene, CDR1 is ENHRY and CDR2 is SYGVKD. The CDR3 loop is CATRPQMGDYGYTF. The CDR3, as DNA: TGTGCCACCCGCCCACAAATGGGAGACTATGGCTACACCTTC.

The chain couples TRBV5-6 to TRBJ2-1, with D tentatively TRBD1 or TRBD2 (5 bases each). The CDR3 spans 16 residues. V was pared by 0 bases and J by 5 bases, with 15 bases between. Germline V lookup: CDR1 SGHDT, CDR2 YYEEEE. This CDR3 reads CASSLGPGRVDNEQFF. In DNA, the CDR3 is TGTGCCAGCAGCTTGGGACCGGGGCGAGTAGACAATGAGCAGTTCTTC. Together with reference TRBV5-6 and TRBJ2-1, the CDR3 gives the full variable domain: DAGVTQSPTHLIKTRGQQVTLRCSPKSGHDTVSWYQQALGQGPQFIFQYYEEEERQRGNFPDRFSGHQFPNYSSELNVNALLLGDSALYLCASSLGPGRVDNEQFFGPGTRLTVL.

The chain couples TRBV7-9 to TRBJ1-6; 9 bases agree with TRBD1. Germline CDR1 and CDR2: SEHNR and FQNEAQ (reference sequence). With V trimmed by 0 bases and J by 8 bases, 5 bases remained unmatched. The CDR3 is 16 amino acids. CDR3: CASSLAGTGWDSPLHF. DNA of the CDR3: TGTGCCAGCAGCTTAGCGGGGACAGGGTGGGATTCACCCCTCCACTTT.

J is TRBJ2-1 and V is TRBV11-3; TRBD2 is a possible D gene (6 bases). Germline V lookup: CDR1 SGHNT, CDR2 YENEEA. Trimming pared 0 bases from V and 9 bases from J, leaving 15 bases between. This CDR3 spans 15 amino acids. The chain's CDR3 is CASSLDRGTGGEQFF. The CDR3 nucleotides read TGTGCCAGCAGCTTAGATCGTGGCACCGGGGGTGAGCAGTTCTTC.

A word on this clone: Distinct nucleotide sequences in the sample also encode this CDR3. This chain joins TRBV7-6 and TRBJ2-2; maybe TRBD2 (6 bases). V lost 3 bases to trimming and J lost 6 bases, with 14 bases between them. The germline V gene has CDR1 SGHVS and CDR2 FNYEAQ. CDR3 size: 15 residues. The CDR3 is CASSLSGTGAGELFF. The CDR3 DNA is TGTGCCAGCAGCTTGTCAGGGACGGGGGCCGGGGAGCTGTTTTTT.

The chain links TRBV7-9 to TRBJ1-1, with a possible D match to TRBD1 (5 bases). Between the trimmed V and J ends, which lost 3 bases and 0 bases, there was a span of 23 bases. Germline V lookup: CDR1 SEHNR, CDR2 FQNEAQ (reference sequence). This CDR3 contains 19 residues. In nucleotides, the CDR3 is TGTGCCAGCAGCTTCTTTGCAGCGGGGCCAAAGACAATGAACACTGAAGCTTTCTTT. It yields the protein CASSFFAAGPKTMNTEAFF. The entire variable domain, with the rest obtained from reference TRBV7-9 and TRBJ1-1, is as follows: DTGVSQNPRHKITKRGQNVTFRCDPISEHNRLYWYRQTLGQGPEFLTYFQNEAQLEKSRLLSDRFSAERPKGSFSTLEIQRTEQGDSAMYLCASSFFAAGPKTMNTEAFFGQGTRLTVV.

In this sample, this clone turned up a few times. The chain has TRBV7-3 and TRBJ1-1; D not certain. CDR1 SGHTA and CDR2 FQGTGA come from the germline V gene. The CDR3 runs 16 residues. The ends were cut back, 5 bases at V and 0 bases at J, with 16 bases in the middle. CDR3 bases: TGTGCCAGCAGCCCAGGCCACAGTGTCATGAACACTGAAGCTTTCTTT. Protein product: CASSPGHSVMNTEAFF.

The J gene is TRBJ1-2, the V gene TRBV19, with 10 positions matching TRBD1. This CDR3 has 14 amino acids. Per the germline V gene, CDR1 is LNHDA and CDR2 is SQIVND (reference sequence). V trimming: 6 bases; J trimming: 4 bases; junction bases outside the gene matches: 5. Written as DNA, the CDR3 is TGTGCCAGTAGGGACGGGACAGGGGCCTATGGCTACACCTTC. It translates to CASRDGTGAYGYTF.

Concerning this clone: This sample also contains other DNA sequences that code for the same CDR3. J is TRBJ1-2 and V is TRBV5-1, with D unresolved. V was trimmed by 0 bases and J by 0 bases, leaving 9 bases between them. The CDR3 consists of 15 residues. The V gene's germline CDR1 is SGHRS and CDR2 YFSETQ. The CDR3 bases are TGCGCCAGCAGCTTGGTTCCAGATCCTAACTATGGCTACACCTTC. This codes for CASSLVPDPNYGYTF.

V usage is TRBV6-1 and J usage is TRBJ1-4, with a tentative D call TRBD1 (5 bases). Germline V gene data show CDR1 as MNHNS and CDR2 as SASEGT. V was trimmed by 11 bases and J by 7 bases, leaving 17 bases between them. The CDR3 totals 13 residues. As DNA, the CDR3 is TGTGCCCATAGCTGGGGGACCGTTGAAAAACTGTTTTTT. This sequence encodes CAHSWGTVEKLFF.

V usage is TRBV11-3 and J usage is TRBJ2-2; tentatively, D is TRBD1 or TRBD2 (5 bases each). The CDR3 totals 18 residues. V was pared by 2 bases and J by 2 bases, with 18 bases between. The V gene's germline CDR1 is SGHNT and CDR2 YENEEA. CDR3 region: CASSLNMGTLTNTGELFF. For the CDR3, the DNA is TGTGCCAGCAGCTTAAATATGGGGACCCTTACTAACACCGGGGAGCTGTTTTTT.

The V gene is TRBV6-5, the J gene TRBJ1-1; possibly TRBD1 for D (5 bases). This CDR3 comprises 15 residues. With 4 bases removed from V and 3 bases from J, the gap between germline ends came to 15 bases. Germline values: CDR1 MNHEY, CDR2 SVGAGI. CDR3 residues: CASSSRQRGDTEAFF. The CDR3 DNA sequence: TGTGCCAGCAGTTCGCGACAGAGAGGGGACACTGAAGCTTTCTTT.

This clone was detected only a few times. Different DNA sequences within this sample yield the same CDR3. CDR3 sequence reads: CASSLGDYTDTQYF. The CDR3 DNA is TGCGCCAGCAGCTTGGGGGACTACACAGATACGCAGTATTTT. The chain links TRBV5-1 to TRBJ2-3, with 7 bases lining up with TRBD2. The CDR3 spans 14 residues. Per germline, CDR1 SGHRS and CDR2 YFSETQ. V lost 0 bases to trimming and J lost 2 bases; unmatched junction nucleotides: 0.

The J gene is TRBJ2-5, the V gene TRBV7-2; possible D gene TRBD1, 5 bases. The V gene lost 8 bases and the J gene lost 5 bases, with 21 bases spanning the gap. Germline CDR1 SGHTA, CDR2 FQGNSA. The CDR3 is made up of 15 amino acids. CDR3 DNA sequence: TGTGCCAGCTCTGGGTCAGGGAAGGCGCCGGAGACCCAGTACTTC. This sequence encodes CASSGSGKAPETQYF.

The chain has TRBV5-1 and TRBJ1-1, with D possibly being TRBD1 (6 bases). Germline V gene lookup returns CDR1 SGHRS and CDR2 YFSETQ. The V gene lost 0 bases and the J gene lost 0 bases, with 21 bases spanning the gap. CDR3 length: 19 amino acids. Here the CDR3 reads CASSLAISGQNRMNTEAFF. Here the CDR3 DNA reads TGCGCCAGCAGCTTGGCTATCTCAGGACAGAACCGAATGAACACTGAAGCTTTCTTT.

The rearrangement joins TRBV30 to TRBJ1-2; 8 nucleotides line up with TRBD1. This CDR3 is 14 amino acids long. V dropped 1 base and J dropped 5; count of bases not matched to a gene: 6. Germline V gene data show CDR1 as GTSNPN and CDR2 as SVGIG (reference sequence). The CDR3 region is CAWSGRGREYGYTF. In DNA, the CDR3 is TGTGCCTGGAGTGGCAGGGGGCGCGAGTATGGCTACACCTTC.

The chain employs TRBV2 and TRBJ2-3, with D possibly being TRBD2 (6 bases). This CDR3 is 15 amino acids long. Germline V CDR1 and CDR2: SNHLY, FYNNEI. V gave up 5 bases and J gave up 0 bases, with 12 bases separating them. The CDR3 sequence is CASSTSGLSTDTQYF. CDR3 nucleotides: TGTGCCAGCAGTACCAGCGGGCTTAGCACAGATACGCAGTATTTT.

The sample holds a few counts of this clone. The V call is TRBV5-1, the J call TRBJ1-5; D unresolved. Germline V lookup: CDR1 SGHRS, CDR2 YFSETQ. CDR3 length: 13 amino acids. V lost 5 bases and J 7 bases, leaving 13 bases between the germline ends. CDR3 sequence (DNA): TGCGCCAGCAGTCAGGAGGGAGGCCAGCCCCAGCATTTT. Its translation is CASSQEGGQPQHF.

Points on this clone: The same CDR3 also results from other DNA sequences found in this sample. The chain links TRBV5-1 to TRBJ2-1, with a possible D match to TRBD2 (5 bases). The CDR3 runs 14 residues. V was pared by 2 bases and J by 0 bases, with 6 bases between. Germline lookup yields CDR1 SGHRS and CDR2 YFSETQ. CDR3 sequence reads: CASSLTSSYNEQFF. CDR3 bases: TGCGCCAGCAGCTTAACTAGCTCCTACAATGAGCAGTTCTTC.